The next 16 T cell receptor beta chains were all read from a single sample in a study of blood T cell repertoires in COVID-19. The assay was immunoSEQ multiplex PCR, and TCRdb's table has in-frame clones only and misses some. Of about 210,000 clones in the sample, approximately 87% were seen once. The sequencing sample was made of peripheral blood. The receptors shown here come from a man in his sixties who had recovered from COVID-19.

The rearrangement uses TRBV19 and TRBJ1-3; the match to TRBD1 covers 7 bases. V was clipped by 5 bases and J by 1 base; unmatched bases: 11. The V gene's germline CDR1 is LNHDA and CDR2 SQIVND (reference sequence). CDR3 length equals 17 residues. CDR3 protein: CASSHLTGTASGNTIYF. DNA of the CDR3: TGTGCCAGTAGTCACCTCACGGGGACAGCGTCTGGAAACACCATATATTTT.

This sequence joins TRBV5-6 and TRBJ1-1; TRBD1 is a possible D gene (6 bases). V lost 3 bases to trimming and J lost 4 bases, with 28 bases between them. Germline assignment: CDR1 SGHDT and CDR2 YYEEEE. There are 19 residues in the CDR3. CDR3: CASSSSVLQGTFSGTEAFF. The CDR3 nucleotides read TGTGCCAGCAGCTCGTCCGTATTACAGGGAACCTTTTCGGGCACTGAAGCTTTCTTT.

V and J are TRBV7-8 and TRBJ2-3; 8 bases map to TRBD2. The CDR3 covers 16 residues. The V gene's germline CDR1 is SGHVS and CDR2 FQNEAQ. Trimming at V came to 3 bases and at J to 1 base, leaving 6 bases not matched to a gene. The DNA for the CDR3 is TGTGCCAGCAGCTTCGTTGGTAGCGGGGGCACAGATACGCAGTATTTT. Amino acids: CASSFVGSGGTDTQYF.

The CDR3 region has the DNA TGTGCCAGTAGGGCTTCGGGTTCTGGAAACACCATATATTTT. It specifies CASRASGSGNTIYF. V and J are TRBV19 and TRBJ1-3; unclear D gene. Germline assignment: CDR1 LNHDA and CDR2 SQIVND (reference sequence). The CDR3 extends over 14 amino acids. V lost 6 bases, J lost 1 base, and 10 bases lay in between.

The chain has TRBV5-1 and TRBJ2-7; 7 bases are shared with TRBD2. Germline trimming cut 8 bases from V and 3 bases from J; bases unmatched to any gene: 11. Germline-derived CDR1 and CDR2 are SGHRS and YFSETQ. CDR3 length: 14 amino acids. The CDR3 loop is CASSSGGDLYEQYF. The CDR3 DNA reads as TGCGCCAGTTCTAGCGGAGGGGACCTCTACGAGCAGTACTTC. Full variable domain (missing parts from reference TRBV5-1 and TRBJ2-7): KAGVTQTPRYLIKTRGQQVTLSCSPISGHRSVSWYQQTPGQGLQFLFEYFSETQRNKGNFPGRFSGRQFSNSRSEMNVSTLELGDSALYLCASSSGGDLYEQYFGPGTRLTVT.

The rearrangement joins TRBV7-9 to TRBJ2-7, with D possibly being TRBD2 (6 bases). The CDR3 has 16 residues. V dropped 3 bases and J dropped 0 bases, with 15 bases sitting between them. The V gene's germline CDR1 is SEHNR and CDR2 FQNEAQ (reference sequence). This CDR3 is CASSFPGGSTSYEQYF. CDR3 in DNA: TGTGCCAGCAGCTTCCCCGGAGGGTCTACCTCCTACGAGCAGTACTTC. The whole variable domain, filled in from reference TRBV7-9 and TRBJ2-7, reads DTGVSQNPRHKITKRGQNVTFRCDPISEHNRLYWYRQTLGQGPEFLTYFQNEAQLEKSRLLSDRFSAERPKGSFSTLEIQRTEQGDSAMYLCASSFPGGSTSYEQYFGPGTRLTVT.

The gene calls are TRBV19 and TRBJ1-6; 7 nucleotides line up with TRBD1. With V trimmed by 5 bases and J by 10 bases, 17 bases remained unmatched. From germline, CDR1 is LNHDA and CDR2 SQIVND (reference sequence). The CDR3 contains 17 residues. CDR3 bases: TGTGCCAGTAGTCTCCAACAGACAGGGCCTAAGGGCTCACCCCTCCACTTT. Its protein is CASSLQQTGPKGSPLHF. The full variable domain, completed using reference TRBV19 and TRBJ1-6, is DGGITQSPKYLFRKEGQNVTLSCEQNLNHDAMYWYRQDPGQGLRLIYYSQIVNDFQKGDIAEGYSVSREKKESFPLTVTSAQKNPTAFYLCASSLQQTGPKGSPLHFGNGTRLTVT.

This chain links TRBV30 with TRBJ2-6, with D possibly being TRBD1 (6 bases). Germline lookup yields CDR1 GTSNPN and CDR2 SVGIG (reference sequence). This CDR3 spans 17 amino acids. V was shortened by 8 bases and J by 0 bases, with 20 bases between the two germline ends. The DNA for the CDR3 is TGTGCCGGGACGAGGGGGACCCCCCCCTCTGGGGCCAACGTCCTGACTTTC. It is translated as CAGTRGTPPSGANVLTF.

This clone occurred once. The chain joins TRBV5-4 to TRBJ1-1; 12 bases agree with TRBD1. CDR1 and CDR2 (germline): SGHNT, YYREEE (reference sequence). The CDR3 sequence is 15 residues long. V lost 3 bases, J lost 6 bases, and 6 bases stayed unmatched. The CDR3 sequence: CASSSSGQGASEAFF. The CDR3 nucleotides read TGTGCCAGCAGCTCTTCGGGACAGGGGGCCTCTGAAGCTTTCTTT.

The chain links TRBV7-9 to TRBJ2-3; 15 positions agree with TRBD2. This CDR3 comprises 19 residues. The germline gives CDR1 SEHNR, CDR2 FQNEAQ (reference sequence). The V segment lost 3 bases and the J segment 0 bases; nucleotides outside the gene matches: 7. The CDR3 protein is CASSFGLAGGITSTDTQYF. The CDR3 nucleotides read TGTGCCAGCAGCTTTGGACTAGCGGGGGGGATTACTAGCACAGATACGCAGTATTTT.

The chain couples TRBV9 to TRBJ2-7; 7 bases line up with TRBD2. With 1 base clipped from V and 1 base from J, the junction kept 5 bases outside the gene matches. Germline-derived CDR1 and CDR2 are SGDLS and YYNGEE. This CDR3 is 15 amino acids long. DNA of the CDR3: TGTGCCAGCAGCGTAACTAGCGTCGCGTCCTACGAGCAGTACTTC. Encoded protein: CASSVTSVASYEQYF.

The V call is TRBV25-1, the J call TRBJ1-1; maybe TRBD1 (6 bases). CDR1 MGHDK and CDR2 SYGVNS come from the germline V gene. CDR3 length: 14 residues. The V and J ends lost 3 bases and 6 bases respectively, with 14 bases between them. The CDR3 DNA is TGTGCCAGCAGTGACCCAGGGGTGGGACCTGAAGCTTTCTTT. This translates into CASSDPGVGPEAFF.

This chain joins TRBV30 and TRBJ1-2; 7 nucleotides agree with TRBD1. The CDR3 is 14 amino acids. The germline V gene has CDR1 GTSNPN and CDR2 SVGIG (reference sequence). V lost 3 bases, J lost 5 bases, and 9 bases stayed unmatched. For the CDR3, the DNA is TGTGCCTGGAGGCTACAGGGGCTAGAGTATGGCTACACCTTC. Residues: CAWRLQGLEYGYTF.

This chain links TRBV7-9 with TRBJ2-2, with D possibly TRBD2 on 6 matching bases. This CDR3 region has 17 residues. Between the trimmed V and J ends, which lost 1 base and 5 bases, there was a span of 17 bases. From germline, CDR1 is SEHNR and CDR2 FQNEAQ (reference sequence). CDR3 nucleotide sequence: TGTGCCAGCAGCTTAGGGGCTAGCGACATTAGTACCGGGGAGCTGTTTTTT. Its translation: CASSLGASDISTGELFF. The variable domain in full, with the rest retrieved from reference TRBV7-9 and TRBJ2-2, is DTGVSQNPRHKITKRGQNVTFRCDPISEHNRLYWYRQTLGQGPEFLTYFQNEAQLEKSRLLSDRFSAERPKGSFSTLEIQRTEQGDSAMYLCASSLGASDISTGELFFGEGSRLTVL.

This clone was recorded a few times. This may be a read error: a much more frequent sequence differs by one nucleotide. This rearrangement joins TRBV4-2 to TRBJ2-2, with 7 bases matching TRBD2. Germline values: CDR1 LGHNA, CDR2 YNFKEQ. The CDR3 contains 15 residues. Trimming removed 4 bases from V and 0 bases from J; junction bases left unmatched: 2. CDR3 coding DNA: TGTGCCAGCAGCCTAGCGGGTTCGAACACCGGGGAGCTGTTTTTT. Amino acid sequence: CASSLAGSNTGELFF.

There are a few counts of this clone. The CDR3 is CASSLRDKDQPQHF. For the CDR3, the DNA is TGTGCCAGCAGCCTCCGGGACAAGGATCAGCCCCAGCATTTT. V and J are TRBV3-1 (or the pseudogene TRBV3-2) and TRBJ1-5, with D perhaps matching TRBD1 (6 bases). The V end lost 4 bases, the J end lost 5 bases, and 12 bases lay between the germline ends. The CDR3 runs to 14 residues. Germline V gene data show CDR1 as LGHDT and CDR2 as YNNKEL (reference sequence).